This TCR beta chain was sequenced in a study of blood T cell repertoires in COVID-19. Looked up from germline, CDR1 is SGHNT and CDR2 is YENEEA. Trimming removed 8 bases from V and 3 bases from J; junction bases left unmatched: 9. This CDR3 is built from 16 residues. This clone showed up just a few times. Profiling relied on immunoSEQ multiplex PCR, and the TCRdb table lists in-frame clones only, not all of them. Among 110,000 to 150,000 clones listed, 86% were seen once. The origin of this receptor is a woman aged 55-69 years with acute or convalescent COVID-19. The chain links TRBV11-3 to TRBJ2-1; 11 bases fit TRBD2. Sequenced material: peripheral blood. For the CDR3, the DNA is TGTGCCAGCGGAACCCGACTAGCGGGATACTACAATGAGCAGTTCTTC. It is translated as CASGTRLAGYYNEQFF. The full variable domain, rest sourced from reference TRBV11-3 and TRBJ2-1, is EAGVVQSPRYKIIEKKQPVAFWCNPISGHNTLYWYLQNLGQGPELLIRYENEEAVDDSQLPKDRFSAERLKGVDSTLKIQPAELGDSAVYLCASGTRLAGYYNEQFFGPGTRLTVL.